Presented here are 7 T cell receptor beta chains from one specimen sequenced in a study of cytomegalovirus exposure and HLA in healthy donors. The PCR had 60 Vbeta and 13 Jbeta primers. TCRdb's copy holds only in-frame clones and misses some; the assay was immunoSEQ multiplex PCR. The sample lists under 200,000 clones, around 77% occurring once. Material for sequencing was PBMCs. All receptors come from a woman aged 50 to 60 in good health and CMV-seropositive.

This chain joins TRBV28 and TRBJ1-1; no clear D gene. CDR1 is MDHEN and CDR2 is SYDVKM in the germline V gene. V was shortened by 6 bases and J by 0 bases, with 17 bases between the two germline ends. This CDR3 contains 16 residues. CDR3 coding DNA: TGTGCCAGCAGCTCAGGCGGGTCGCCAATGAACACTGAAGCTTTCTTT. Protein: CASSSGGSPMNTEAFF.

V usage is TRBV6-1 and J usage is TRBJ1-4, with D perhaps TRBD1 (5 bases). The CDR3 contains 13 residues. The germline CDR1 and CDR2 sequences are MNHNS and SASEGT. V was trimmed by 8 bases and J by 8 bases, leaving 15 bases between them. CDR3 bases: TGTGCCAGCGCTGAAGGGCGGGACGAAAAACTGTTTTTT. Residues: CASAEGRDEKLFF.

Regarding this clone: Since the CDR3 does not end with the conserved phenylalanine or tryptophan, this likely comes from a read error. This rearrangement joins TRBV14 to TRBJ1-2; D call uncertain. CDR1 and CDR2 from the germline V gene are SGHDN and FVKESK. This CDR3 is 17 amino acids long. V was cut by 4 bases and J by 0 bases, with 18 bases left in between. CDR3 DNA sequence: TGTGCCAGCAGCCCCCAGGCCGGGAAGAGAGCTAACTATGGCTACACCCTC. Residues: CASSPQAGKRANYGYTL.

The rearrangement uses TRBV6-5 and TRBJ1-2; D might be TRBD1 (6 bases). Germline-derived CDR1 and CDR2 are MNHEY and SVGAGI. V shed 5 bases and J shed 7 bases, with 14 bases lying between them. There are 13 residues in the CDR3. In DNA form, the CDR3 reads TGTGCCAGCAGTCCTGGGGGGGCTAGTGGCTACACCTTC. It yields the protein CASSPGGASGYTF.

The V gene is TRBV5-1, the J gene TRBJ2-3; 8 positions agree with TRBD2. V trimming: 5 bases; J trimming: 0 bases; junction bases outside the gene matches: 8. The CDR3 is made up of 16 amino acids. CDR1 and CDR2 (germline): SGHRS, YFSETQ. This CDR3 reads CASSKGTRRSTDTQYF. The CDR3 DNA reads TGCGCCAGCAGTAAAGGGACTAGAAGAAGCACAGATACGCAGTATTTT.

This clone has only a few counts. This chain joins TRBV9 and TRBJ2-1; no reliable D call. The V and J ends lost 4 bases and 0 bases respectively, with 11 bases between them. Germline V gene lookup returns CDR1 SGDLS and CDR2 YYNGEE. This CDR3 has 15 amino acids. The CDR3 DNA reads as TGTGCCAGCAGCCCCTCCCTGAGCTCCTACAATGAGCAGTTCTTC. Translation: CASSPSLSSYNEQFF.

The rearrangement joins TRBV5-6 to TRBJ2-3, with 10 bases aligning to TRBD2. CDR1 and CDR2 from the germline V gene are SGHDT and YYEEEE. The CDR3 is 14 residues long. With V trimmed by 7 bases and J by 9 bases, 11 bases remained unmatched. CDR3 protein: CASRDSSGGPTQYF. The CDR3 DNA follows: TGTGCCAGCCGGGATAGTAGCGGGGGGCCCACGCAGTATTTT. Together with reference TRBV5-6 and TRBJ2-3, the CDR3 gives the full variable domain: DAGVTQSPTHLIKTRGQQVTLRCSPKSGHDTVSWYQQALGQGPQFIFQYYEEEERQRGNFPDRFSGHQFPNYSSELNVNALLLGDSALYLCASRDSSGGPTQYFGPGTRLTVL.